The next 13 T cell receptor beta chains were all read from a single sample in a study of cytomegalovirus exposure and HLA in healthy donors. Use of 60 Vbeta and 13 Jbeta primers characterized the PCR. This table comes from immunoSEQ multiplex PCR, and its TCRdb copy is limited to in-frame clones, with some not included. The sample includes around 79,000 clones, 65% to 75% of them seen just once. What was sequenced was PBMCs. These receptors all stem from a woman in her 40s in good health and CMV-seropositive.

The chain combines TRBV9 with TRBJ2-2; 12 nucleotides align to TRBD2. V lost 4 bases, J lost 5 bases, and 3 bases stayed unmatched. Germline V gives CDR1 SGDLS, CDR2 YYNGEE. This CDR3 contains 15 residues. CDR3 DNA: TGTGCCAGCAGCAATCTAGCGGGGGGGACCGGGGAGCTGTTTTTT. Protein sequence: CASSNLAGGTGELFF.

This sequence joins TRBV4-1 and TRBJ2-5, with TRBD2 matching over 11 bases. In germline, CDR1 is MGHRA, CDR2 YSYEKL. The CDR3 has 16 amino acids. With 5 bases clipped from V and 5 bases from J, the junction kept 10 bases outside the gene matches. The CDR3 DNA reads TGCGCCAGCAGCTTCGTAGCGGGAGGGCCTGGGGAGACCCAGTACTTC. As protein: CASSFVAGGPGETQYF.

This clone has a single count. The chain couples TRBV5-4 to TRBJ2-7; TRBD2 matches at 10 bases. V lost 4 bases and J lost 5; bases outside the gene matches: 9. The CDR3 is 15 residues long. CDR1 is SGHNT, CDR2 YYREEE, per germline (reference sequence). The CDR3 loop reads CASSDDPGLAHEQYF. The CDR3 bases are TGTGCCAGCAGCGACGACCCGGGACTAGCGCACGAGCAGTACTTC.

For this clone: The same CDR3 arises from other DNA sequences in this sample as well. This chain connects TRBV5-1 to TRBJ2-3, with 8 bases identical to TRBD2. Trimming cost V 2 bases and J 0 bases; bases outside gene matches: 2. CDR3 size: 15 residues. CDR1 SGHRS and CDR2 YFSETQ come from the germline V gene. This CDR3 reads CASSFGGASTDTQYF. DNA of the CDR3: TGCGCCAGCAGCTTCGGGGGGGCTAGCACAGATACGCAGTATTTT. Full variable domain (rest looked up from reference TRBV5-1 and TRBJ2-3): KAGVTQTPRYLIKTRGQQVTLSCSPISGHRSVSWYQQTPGQGLQFLFEYFSETQRNKGNFPGRFSGRQFSNSRSEMNVSTLELGDSALYLCASSFGGASTDTQYFGPGTRLTVL.

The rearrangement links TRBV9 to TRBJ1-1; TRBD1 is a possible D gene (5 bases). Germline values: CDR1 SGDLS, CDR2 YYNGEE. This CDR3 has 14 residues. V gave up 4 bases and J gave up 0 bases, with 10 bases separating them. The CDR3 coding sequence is TGTGCCAGCAGCCCCCGGGGGGTGAACACTGAAGCTTTCTTT. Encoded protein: CASSPRGVNTEAFF. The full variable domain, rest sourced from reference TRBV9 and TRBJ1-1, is DSGVTQTPKHLITATGQRVTLRCSPRSGDLSVYWYQQSLDQGLQFLIQYYNGEERAKGNILERFSAQQFPDLHSELNLSSLELGDSALYFCASSPRGVNTEAFFGQGTRLTVV.

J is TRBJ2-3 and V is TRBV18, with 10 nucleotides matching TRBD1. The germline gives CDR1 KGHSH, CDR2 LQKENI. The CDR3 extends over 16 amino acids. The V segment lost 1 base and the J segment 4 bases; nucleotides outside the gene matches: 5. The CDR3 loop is CASSPRQGASADTQYF. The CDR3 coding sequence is TGTGCCAGCTCACCACGACAGGGGGCGTCTGCAGATACGCAGTATTTT. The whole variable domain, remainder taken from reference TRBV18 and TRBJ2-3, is NAGVMQNPRHLVRRRGQEARLRCSPMKGHSHVYWYRQLPEEGLKFMVYLQKENIIDESGMPKERFSAEFPKEGPSILRIQQVVRGDSAAYFCASSPRQGASADTQYFGPGTRLTVL.

The CDR3 region has the DNA TGTGCCAGCAGCTTCCTCAGAAAGCAGTACTTC. This translates into CASSFLRKQYF. This rearrangement joins TRBV5-8 to TRBJ2-7; D ambiguous. CDR3 size: 11 residues. V shed 2 bases and J shed 8 bases, with 8 bases lying between them. Germline CDR1 SGHTS, CDR2 YDEGEE.

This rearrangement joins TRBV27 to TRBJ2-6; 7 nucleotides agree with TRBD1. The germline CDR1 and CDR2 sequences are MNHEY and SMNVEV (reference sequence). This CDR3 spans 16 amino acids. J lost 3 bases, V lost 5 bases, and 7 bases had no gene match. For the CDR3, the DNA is TGTGCCAGCAGTGGACCGACAGGGCGTGGGGCCAACGTCCTGACTTTC. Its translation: CASSGPTGRGANVLTF.

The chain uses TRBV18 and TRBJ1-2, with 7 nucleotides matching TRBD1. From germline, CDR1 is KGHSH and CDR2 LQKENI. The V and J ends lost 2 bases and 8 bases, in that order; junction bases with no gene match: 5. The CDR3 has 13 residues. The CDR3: CASSPGTEDGYTF. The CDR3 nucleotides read TGTGCCAGCTCACCAGGGACAGAGGACGGCTACACCTTC.

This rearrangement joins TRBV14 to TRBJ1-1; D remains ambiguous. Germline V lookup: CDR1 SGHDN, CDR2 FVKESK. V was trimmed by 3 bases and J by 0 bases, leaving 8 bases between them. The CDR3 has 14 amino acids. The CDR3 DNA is TGTGCCAGCAGCCACGGTAGTTTGAACACTGAAGCTTTCTTT. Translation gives CASSHGSLNTEAFF.

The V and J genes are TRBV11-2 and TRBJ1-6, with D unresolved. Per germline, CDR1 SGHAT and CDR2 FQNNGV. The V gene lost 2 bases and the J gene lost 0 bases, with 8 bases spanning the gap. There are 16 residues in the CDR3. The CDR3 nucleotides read TGTGCCAGCAGCTTAATGGGGAGCTCCTATAATTCACCCCTCCACTTT. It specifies CASSLMGSSYNSPLHF.

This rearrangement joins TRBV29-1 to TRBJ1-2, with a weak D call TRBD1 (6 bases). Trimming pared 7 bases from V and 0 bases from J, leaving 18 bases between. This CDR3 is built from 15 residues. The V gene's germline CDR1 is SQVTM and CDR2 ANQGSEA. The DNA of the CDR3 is TGCAGCGGTGGACAGTCTACCCGATCTAACTATGGCTACACCTTC. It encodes CSGGQSTRSNYGYTF.

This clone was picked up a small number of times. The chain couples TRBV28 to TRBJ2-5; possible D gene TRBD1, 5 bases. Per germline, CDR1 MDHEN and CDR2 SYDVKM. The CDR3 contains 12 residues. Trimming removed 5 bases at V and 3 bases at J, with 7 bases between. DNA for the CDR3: TGTGCCAGCAGTAGCAGGGAAGAGACCCAGTACTTC. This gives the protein CASSSREETQYF.